These 23 T cell receptor beta chains originate from one sample sequenced in a study of CD8+CD57+ T cells in acquired aplastic anemia (dated by TCRdb to 2017 to 2018). The instrument given in TCRdb is Illumina HiSeq 2000. Genomic DNA was used as template for profiling of TCR beta VDJ combinations and CDR3 sequences. TCRdb trimmed the raw reads at Q25, called clones with MiXCR and kept productive beta chains. Each entry merges the rows of one CDR3 protein and shows their most common DNA and genes. A total of about 270,000 distinct CDR3 sequences appear in this sample, about 80% of them only once. The ten top clones hold 35% to 50% of the sample. Patients chosen for sequencing had shown expansion of CD8+CD57+ cells by flow cytometry. Sequencing was carried out using sorted CD4+, CD8+, or CD8+CD57+ T cells (not recorded which) from PBMCs. The receptors were gathered from a human donor with aplastic anemia.

This clonotype was observed once. One end of the junction does not line up with germline, which may come from a read error. V and J are TRBV7-2 and TRBJ2-3; D is unresolved. Germline lookup yields CDR1 SGHTA and CDR2 FQGNSA. CDR3 length equals 13 residues. CDR3 residues: CASSAGSTSPHHF. The CDR3, as DNA: TGTGCCAGCAGCGCCGGTTCTACGTCACCCCACCACTTT.

As concerns this clonotype: A read error may account for a junction end that differs from germline. The rearrangement links TRBV7-6 to TRBJ2-5; D gene unclear. CDR1 SGHVS and CDR2 FNYEAQ come from the germline V gene. The CDR3 spans 14 residues. The CDR3 region has the DNA TGTGCCAGCAGCTTAGCGATCCAGCAGAATTCACCCCTCTTC. This codes for CASSLAIQQNSPLF.

This clonotype came up a few times. The V gene is TRBV7-6, the J gene TRBJ2-5; 10 bases match TRBD1. The germline V gene has CDR1 SGHVS and CDR2 FNYEAQ. The CDR3 runs to 15 residues. Germline trimming cut 4 bases from V and 14 bases from J; bases unmatched to any gene: 16. The CDR3 DNA reads TGTGCCAGCAGCTCTGACAGGGGGCTATCACCCCTCCACTACTTC. It encodes CASSSDRGLSPLHYF.

In the case of this clonotype: Germline is not matched at one junction end, which may reflect a read error. In DNA form, the CDR3 reads TGTGCCAGCAGCGGAGGTGCAGATGGGGGCTATTTTTTC. Its protein is CASSGGADGGYFF. This chain connects TRBV9 to TRBJ1-2; weak D call: TRBD1 (6 bases). Germline V lookup: CDR1 SGDLS, CDR2 YYNGEE. This CDR3 region has 13 residues.

The V call is TRBV5-5, the J call TRBJ1-1, with D uncertain. Trimming took off 3 bases at V and 11 bases at J, with 14 bases between the two ends. CDR1 and CDR2 from the germline V gene are SGHKS and YYEKEE (reference sequence). This CDR3 comprises 12 residues. The CDR3 DNA follows: TGTGCCAGCAGCTCCTGCCAGGTTAGGGCTTTCTTT. Translating gives CASSSCQVRAFF.

This clonotype was seen just once. The junction shows a germline mismatch at one end, possibly a read error. The chain couples TRBV7-9 to TRBJ1-1, with unresolved D. This CDR3 has 15 amino acids. Per germline, CDR1 SEHNR and CDR2 FQNEAQ (reference sequence). CDR3 protein: CASSLDLSGNTDAFF. The CDR3 DNA reads as TGTGCCAGCAGCTTAGATCTGAGCGGGAACACTGATGCTTTCTTT.

J is TRBJ2-5 and V is TRBV29-1, with 7 positions matching TRBD1. The length of the CDR3 is 14 residues. Germline lookup yields CDR1 SQVTM and CDR2 ANQGSEA. V lost 2 bases and J lost 3; bases outside the gene matches: 6. The CDR3 loop reads CSVEKGTVKETQYF. The CDR3 bases are TGCAGCGTTGAAAAAGGGACAGTTAAAGAGACCCAGTACTTC.

This chain's CDR3 is CSARWDGYTF. The CDR3 DNA follows: TGCAGTGCCCGTTGGGATGGCTACACCTTC. The chain recombines TRBV20-1 with TRBJ1-2; D is unclear. V gave up 6 bases and J gave up 6 bases, with 8 bases separating them. Germline V gene sequence: CDR1 DFQATT, CDR2 SNEGSKA (reference sequence). The CDR3 is made up of 10 amino acids.

This chain joins TRBV19 and TRBJ2-7; D possibly uses TRBD1 or TRBD2 (5 bases each). Germline CDR1 is LNHDA and CDR2 is SQIVND (reference sequence). The CDR3 consists of 15 residues. Trimming left V 4 bases short and J 12 bases short, with 25 bases between. CDR3 nucleotide sequence: TGTGCCAGTAGTACGAACTTCGGGACGGCGAGATATCGGTACTTC. The encoded protein is CASSTNFGTARYRYF.

A word on this clonotype: Because it lacks the conserved phenylalanine or tryptophan at the end, this CDR3 is likely a read error. It is unclear where the CDR3 begins or ends on the DNA, so no DNA is shown, and the CDR3 is as TCRdb lists it. The J gene is TRBJ2-7, the V gene TRBV2; the table's TRBD1 call for D was not verified on the DNA. The CDR3 contains 15 residues when both ends are counted. CDR1 is SNHLY, CDR2 FYNNEI, per germline. The CDR3 loop reads CASGDGDTHTQYYCP.

The CDR3 sequence is CAGQGAGEANTEAFF. CDR3 nucleotide sequence: TGTGCCGGACAGGGGGCGGGGGAGGCGAACACTGAAGCTTTCTTT. V gene TRBV7-9 combines with J gene TRBJ1-1; 11 bases agree with TRBD1. Germline loops: CDR1 SEHNR, CDR2 FQNEAQ (reference sequence). There are 15 residues in the CDR3. V lost 11 bases and J lost 1; bases outside the gene matches: 9.

The gene calls are TRBV7-8 and TRBJ2-7; no reliable D call. Germline values: CDR1 SGHVS, CDR2 FQNEAQ. The CDR3 extends over 12 amino acids. The CDR3 DNA reads TGTGCCAGCAGCCTTGTAGGAACTCTCGAGTCCGTC. Translated, it gives CASSLVGTLESV.

With regard to this clonotype: A clone one base away is much larger, so this may be a read error. This is likely a read error, given that the CDR3 carries no conserved phenylalanine or tryptophan at its end. The DNA is omitted, as the CDR3 cannot be located on it reliably, and the CDR3 follows TCRdb's listing. J is TRBJ2-4 and V is TRBV7-3; TRBD1 is the table's D call, not checked against the DNA. Germline loops: CDR1 SGHTA, CDR2 FQGTGA. The CDR3 spans 12 amino acids, including both terminal residues. CDR3 sequence: CASARQANAVEH.

V is TRBV7-8 and J is TRBJ2-2, with TRBD2 matching over 12 bases. Germline lookup yields CDR1 SGHVS and CDR2 FQNEAQ. This CDR3 spans 16 amino acids. The ends lost 10 bases at V and 6 bases at J; junction bases unmatched: 12. CDR3 nucleotides: TGTGCCACCAGTAGTCCTAGCGGGGGGGTCTCCGGGGAGCTGTTTTTT. Translating gives CATSSPSGGVSGELFF. The variable domain in full, with the rest retrieved from reference TRBV7-8 and TRBJ2-2, is GAGVSQSPRYKVAKRGQDVALRCDPISGHVSLFWYQQALGQGPEFLTYFQNEAQLDKSGLPSDRFFAERPEGSVSTLKIQRTQQEDSAVYLCATSSPSGGVSGELFFGEGSRLTVL.

This clonotype was picked up one time. One junction end disagrees with the germline gene, perhaps due to a read error. This chain connects TRBV5-1 to TRBJ1-2, with D uncertain. The CDR3 has 16 amino acids. In germline, CDR1 is SGHRS, CDR2 YFSETQ. The CDR3 loop reads CASSLEMTGNVYGYTF. In DNA form, the CDR3 reads TGTGCCAGCAGCTTGGAGATGACCGGGAACGTATATGGCTACACCTTC.

The table lists this clonotype with a count of one. The V gene is TRBV9, the J gene TRBJ1-5, with a possible D match to TRBD1 (5 bases). Germline V gene lookup returns CDR1 SGDLS and CDR2 YYNGEE. This CDR3 spans 15 amino acids. Trimming shortened V by 5 bases and J by 13 bases, and 25 bases separated the two germline ends. CDR3 nucleotide sequence: TGTGCCAGCAGTTTTCGGGGCGAGGGCTACAATGAGCAGCATTTT. Residues: CASSFRGEGYNEQHF. The full variable domain, in which reference TRBV9 and TRBJ1-5 provide the parts outside the CDR3, is DSGVTQTPKHLITATGQRVTLRCSPRSGDLSVYWYQQSLDQGLQFLIQYYNGEERAKGNILERFSAQQFPDLHSELNLSSLELGDSALYFCASSFRGEGYNEQHFGDGTRLSIL.

The chain joins TRBV10-3 to TRBJ2-7; D call uncertain. The V and J ends lost 5 bases and 1 base respectively, with 12 bases between them. The CDR3 is 14 amino acids. CDR1 is ENHRY and CDR2 is SYGVKD in the germline V gene. The CDR3 spells CAISPPLKSYEQYF. As DNA, the CDR3 is TGTGCCATCAGTCCCCCACTTAAGTCCTACGAGCAGTACTTC.

This clonotype was detected only a few times. This chain joins TRBV2 and TRBJ2-1; D may be TRBD1 or TRBD2 (5 bases each). This CDR3 is built from 14 residues. Germline V CDR1 and CDR2: SNHLY, FYNNEI. Trimming stripped 4 bases from V and 9 bases from J, with 16 bases between. The CDR3 region is CASSASGARLEQFF. In DNA form, the CDR3 reads TGTGCCAGCAGTGCCTCCGGGGCCAGACTTGAGCAGTTCTTC. Complete variable domain (other parts from reference TRBV2 and TRBJ2-1): EPEVTQTPSHQVTQMGQEVILRCVPISNHLYFYWYRQILGQKVEFLVSFYNNEISEKSEIFDDQFSVERPDGSNFTLKIRSTKLEDSAMYFCASSASGARLEQFFGPGTRLTVL.

Worth noting for this clonotype: An end of the junction does not agree with germline; a read error may underlie this. V and J are TRBV10-2 and TRBJ2-3, with D perhaps being TRBD1 or TRBD2 (6 bases each). The CDR3 has 13 residues. CDR1 is WSHSY and CDR2 is SAAADI in the germline V gene. CDR3 region: CASGDGGNEPQYF. CDR3 DNA sequence: TGTGCCAGCGGCGACGGGGGCAATGAGCCCCAGTATTTT.

The chain combines TRBV12-3 or TRBV12-4 with TRBJ1-5; D not resolved. Between the trimmed V and J ends, which lost 6 bases and 6 bases, there was a span of 12 bases. The CDR3 sequence is 13 residues long. The DNA for the CDR3 is TGTGCCAGCAGACAGCTCGTGGGTCAGCCCCAGCATTTT. Its protein product is CASRQLVGQPQHF.

The chain joins TRBV6-4 to TRBJ2-1; 7 positions match TRBD1. There are 14 residues in the CDR3. Germline-derived CDR1 and CDR2 are MRHNA and SNTAGT. Trimming removed 6 bases from V and 8 bases from J; junction bases left unmatched: 10. The CDR3 coding sequence is TGTGCCAGCAGGGTAGGGGGCGCGAACGATGAGCAGTTCTTC. Translation gives CASRVGGANDEQFF.

Regarding this clonotype: The junction and the germline gene differ at one end; a read error may be behind it. The chain combines TRBV7-8 with TRBJ2-3; D may correspond to TRBD1 or TRBD2 (6 bases each). This CDR3 contains 13 residues. Germline CDR1 reads SGHVS; CDR2 reads FQNEAQ. The CDR3 nucleotides read TGTGCCAGCAGCGTAGGGGGAGGTCCTGCGACGCATTTT. Residues: CASSVGGGPATHF.

This chain connects TRBV5-5 to TRBJ2-3; 8 bases agree with TRBD1. Germline CDR1 and CDR2: SGHKS and YYEKEE (reference sequence). This CDR3 has 16 residues. V trimming: 4 bases; J trimming: 2 bases; junction bases outside the gene matches: 9. In DNA, the CDR3 is TGTGCCAGCAGCCCCTCACAGGGGGATCACACAGATACGCAGTATTTT. It specifies CASSPSQGDHTDTQYF.